The 31 T cell receptor beta chains reported below all come from one sample, sequenced in a study of cytomegalovirus exposure and HLA in healthy donors. The primer mix had 60 Vbeta and 13 Jbeta primers. This table comes from immunoSEQ multiplex PCR, and its TCRdb copy is limited to in-frame clones, with some not included. This table has 200,000 to 250,000 clones, approximately 82% appearing once. Sequencing used PBMCs. The receptors were sampled from a middle-aged woman in good health and CMV-seronegative.

The gene calls are TRBV14 and TRBJ2-3, with 15 bases lining up with TRBD2. After removal of 5 bases from V and 2 bases from J, the junction contained 5 bases not matched to a gene. CDR3 length: 17 amino acids. Per germline, CDR1 SGHDN and CDR2 FVKESK. CDR3 sequence (DNA): TGTGCCAGCAGCGACCGGACTAGCGGGGGGGACACAGATACGCAGTATTTT. This encodes CASSDRTSGGDTDTQYF.

This sequence joins TRBV30 and TRBJ1-5, with a tentative D call TRBD1 (5 bases). This CDR3 spans 14 amino acids. The V gene lost 0 bases and the J gene lost 2 bases, with 8 bases spanning the gap. Germline loops: CDR1 GTSNPN, CDR2 SVGIG (reference sequence). CDR3 amino acids: CAWSVGRGNQPQHF. Written as DNA, the CDR3 is TGTGCCTGGAGTGTAGGCAGGGGCAATCAGCCCCAGCATTTT.

The DNA of the CDR3 is TGTGCCACCAGCAGAACCTACGGACAGGGTGGCACCGGGGAGCTGTTTTTT. Encoded protein: CATSRTYGQGGTGELFF. V gene TRBV15 combines with J gene TRBJ2-2; 8 bases align to TRBD1. The CDR3 is 17 residues long. In germline, CDR1 is LNHNV, CDR2 YYDKDF (reference sequence). J was trimmed by 4 bases and V by 2 bases; bases with no gene match: 9. Complete variable domain (other parts from reference TRBV15 and TRBJ2-2): DAMVIQNPRYQVTQFGKPVTLSCSQTLNHNVMYWYQQKSSQAPKLLFHYYDKDFNNEADTPDNFQSRRPNTSFCFLDIRSPGLGDTAMYLCATSRTYGQGGTGELFFGEGSRLTVL.

V and J are TRBV5-1 and TRBJ2-1, with 10 bases matching TRBD2. With 4 bases clipped from V and 10 bases from J, the junction kept 8 bases outside the gene matches. CDR3 length: 14 amino acids. Germline V gene data show CDR1 as SGHRS and CDR2 as YFSETQ. The CDR3 DNA reads as TGCGCCAGCAGCATAAGCGGGGGGGCCAACGAGCAGTTCTTC. This encodes CASSISGGANEQFF.

V is TRBV4-3 and J is TRBJ2-1, with 7 positions matching TRBD2. Trimming at V came to 4 bases and at J to 10 bases, leaving 4 bases not matched to a gene. CDR1 and CDR2 from the germline V gene are LGHNA and YSLEER. The CDR3 spans 12 residues. CDR3 protein: CASSRGGTEQFF. The DNA of the CDR3 is TGCGCCAGCAGCCGGGGGGGTACGGAGCAGTTCTTC.

This clone was detected many times. This chain links TRBV4-1 with TRBJ1-1, with TRBD1 as a possible D gene (5 bases). The CDR3 is 14 amino acids. Germline V lookup: CDR1 MGHRA, CDR2 YSYEKL. Trimming cost V 8 bases and J 5 bases, with 18 bases left between them. DNA of the CDR3: TGCGCCAGCCGGCGGGACGACGGGACGACTGAAGCTTTCTTT. This sequence encodes CASRRDDGTTEAFF.

The chain is built from TRBV29-1 and TRBJ1-1; D gene uncertain. The V and J ends lost 5 bases and 1 base respectively, with 5 bases between them. CDR3 length equals 11 residues. CDR1 is SQVTM, CDR2 ANQGSEA, per germline. The CDR3, as DNA: TGCAGCGTTAAGAGGAACACTGAAGCTTTCTTT. Protein: CSVKRNTEAFF. The entire variable domain, with the rest obtained from reference TRBV29-1 and TRBJ1-1, is as follows: SAVISQKPSRDICQRGTSLTIQCQVDSQVTMMFWYRQQPGQSLTLIATANQGSEATYESGFVIDKFPISRPNLTFSTLTVSNMSPEDSSIYLCSVKRNTEAFFGQGTRLTVV.

CDR3 coding DNA: TGTGCCAGCAGTCCCGGGACAGCGACGAACACTGAAGCTTTCTTT. It encodes CASSPGTATNTEAFF. V gene TRBV27 combines with J gene TRBJ1-1; the match to TRBD1 covers 7 bases. This CDR3 is 15 amino acids long. Germline-derived CDR1 and CDR2 are MNHEY and SMNVEV (reference sequence). Trimming took 5 bases from V and 1 from J; bases not matched to a gene: 7.

J is TRBJ1-5 and V is TRBV6-5, with D possibly TRBD1 on 6 matching bases. Trimming stripped 5 bases from V and 3 bases from J, with 14 bases between. Germline values: CDR1 MNHEY, CDR2 SVGAGI. The CDR3 contains 15 residues. The CDR3 sequence: CASSVGGADNQPQHF. DNA of the CDR3: TGTGCCAGCAGTGTGGGGGGGGCCGACAATCAGCCCCAGCATTTT.

The rearrangement uses TRBV4-2 and TRBJ2-2; 9 nucleotides line up with TRBD2. The CDR3 has 18 amino acids. The V segment lost 1 base and the J segment 4 bases; nucleotides outside the gene matches: 10. Germline assignment: CDR1 LGHNA and CDR2 YNFKEQ. In nucleotides, the CDR3 is TGTGCCAGCAGCCAAGTCAGAGTCGGGACTAGCAGCACCGGGGAGCTGTTTTTT. This gives the protein CASSQVRVGTSSTGELFF.

The chain couples TRBV30 to TRBJ1-5; tentative D call: TRBD1 (5 bases). The CDR3 is made up of 13 amino acids. Trimming took 0 bases from V and 7 from J, leaving 10 bases between them. Germline V gene lookup returns CDR1 GTSNPN and CDR2 SVGIG (reference sequence). CDR3 protein: CAWSVLGGQPQHF. CDR3 in DNA: TGTGCCTGGAGTGTACTGGGGGGGCAGCCCCAGCATTTT. Combining the CDR3 with reference TRBV30 and TRBJ1-5 gives the whole variable domain SQTIHQWPATLVQPVGSPLSLECTVEGTSNPNLYWYRQAAGRGLQLLFYSVGIGQISSEVPQNLSASRPQDRQFILSSKKLLLSDSGFYLCAWSVLGGQPQHFGDGTRLSIL.

V and J are TRBV19 and TRBJ2-7; 7 positions match TRBD1. This CDR3 has 14 residues. The V gene's germline CDR1 is LNHDA and CDR2 SQIVND (reference sequence). V lost 6 bases and J lost 6; bases outside the gene matches: 11. The CDR3 coding sequence is TGTGCCAGTAGGCCCCCGGGACAGCGCGGCGAGCAGTACTTC. It codes for CASRPPGQRGEQYF.

The chain uses TRBV27 and TRBJ1-1; D remains unclear. In germline, CDR1 is MNHEY, CDR2 SMNVEV (reference sequence). This CDR3 comprises 14 residues. V dropped 0 bases and J dropped 0 bases, with 5 bases sitting between them. The DNA for the CDR3 is TGTGCCAGCAGTTTATCCGGTTTGAACACTGAAGCTTTCTTT. It codes for CASSLSGLNTEAFF.

V usage is TRBV6-5 and J usage is TRBJ2-5; D is unresolved. The CDR3 length is 14 residues. Germline assignment: CDR1 MNHEY and CDR2 SVGAGI. With 5 bases removed from V and 1 base from J, the gap between germline ends came to 11 bases. The DNA for the CDR3 is TGTGCCAGCAGTCCCGGTATCCTCCAAGAGACCCAGTACTTC. This gives the protein CASSPGILQETQYF.

This clone came up a few times. J is TRBJ1-1 and V is TRBV6-5, with no clear D. The CDR3 extends over 15 amino acids. The germline V and J ends were trimmed by 0 bases and 1 base, with 9 bases remaining between them. Germline CDR1 is MNHEY and CDR2 is SVGAGI. CDR3 nucleotides: TGTGCCAGCAGTTACTCGATCGGTTCGAACACTGAAGCTTTCTTT. Translation: CASSYSIGSNTEAFF.

The gene calls are TRBV27 and TRBJ1-5; D possibly corresponds to TRBD1 (5 bases). Germline-derived CDR1 and CDR2 are MNHEY and SMNVEV (reference sequence). The CDR3 contains 16 residues. The V end lost 1 base, the J end lost 1 base, and 11 bases lay between the germline ends. CDR3 DNA sequence: TGTGCCAGCAGTTTATGGGGCGGGGGGAGCAATCAGCCCCAGCATTTT. Translation: CASSLWGGGSNQPQHF.

The genes are TRBV6-1 and TRBJ2-2; tentatively, D is TRBD1 (6 bases). Trimming shortened V by 5 bases and J by 6 bases, and 7 bases separated the two germline ends. Germline V gives CDR1 MNHNS, CDR2 SASEGT. This CDR3 contains 12 residues. In DNA, the CDR3 is TGTGCCAGCAGTAAGGGGGCCGGGGAGCTGTTTTTT. Translating gives CASSKGAGELFF.

This clone came up once. Different DNA sequences within this sample yield the same CDR3. The rearrangement uses TRBV6-1 and TRBJ1-2; D ambiguous. Trimming removed 5 bases from V and 6 bases from J, with 13 bases in between. Per germline, CDR1 MNHNS and CDR2 SASEGT. This CDR3 is 13 amino acids long. The CDR3 bases are TGTGCCAGCAGTCCATCGCGAGGCGATGGCTACACCTTC. Encoded protein: CASSPSRGDGYTF.

This rearrangement joins TRBV2 to TRBJ1-1; TRBD1 might be the D (6 bases). CDR3 length: 14 amino acids. The germline V gene encodes CDR1 SNHLY and CDR2 FYNNEI. V lost 6 bases and J lost 5, with 16 bases in between. CDR3 in amino acids: CASSDRSSFTEAFF. The CDR3 bases are TGTGCCAGCAGCGACAGGAGCTCATTTACTGAAGCTTTCTTT.

The genes are TRBV6-5 and TRBJ2-7; D is undetermined. V was shortened by 7 bases and J by 3 bases, with 19 bases between the two germline ends. Germline assignment: CDR1 MNHEY and CDR2 SVGAGI. The CDR3 extends over 15 amino acids. The CDR3 is CASKEGSGDDYEQYF. Written as DNA, the CDR3 is TGTGCCAGCAAGGAAGGCTCCGGAGACGACTACGAGCAGTACTTC.

This chain uses TRBV21-1 with TRBJ1-2; the D call TRBD1 from the table was never checked on the DNA. TRBV21-1 is a pseudogene. The CDR3 is 17 amino acids. CDR3 in amino acids: CASSKDTGFKTFYGYTF. The CDR3 nucleotides read TGTGCCAGCAGCAAAGATACAGGGTTCAAAACCTTCTATGGCTACACCTTC.

The genes are TRBV19 and TRBJ2-3; maybe TRBD1 (5 bases). This CDR3 contains 17 residues. Germline CDR1 reads LNHDA; CDR2 reads SQIVND (reference sequence). V was cut by 4 bases and J by 11 bases, with 28 bases left in between. DNA of the CDR3: TGTGCCAGTAGTACCGCCGCTACCGGACACCCCGCGGCGGTGCAGTATTTT. Amino acid sequence: CASSTAATGHPAAVQYF.

The gene calls are TRBV5-1 and TRBJ2-7, with 7 bases aligning to TRBD1. J lost 5 bases, V lost 4 bases, and 9 bases had no gene match. This CDR3 has 14 residues. Germline V gene sequence: CDR1 SGHRS, CDR2 YFSETQ. CDR3 in amino acids: CASSPPGGGDEQYF. CDR3 DNA sequence: TGCGCCAGCAGCCCACCAGGGGGTGGGGACGAGCAGTACTTC.

In DNA, the CDR3 is TGTGCCTGGAGTGTAGCGGGGGGTTACGAGCAGTACTTC. This gives the protein CAWSVAGGYEQYF. V is TRBV30 and J is TRBJ2-7; 9 positions agree with TRBD2. After removal of 0 bases from V and 4 bases from J, the junction contained 1 base not matched to a gene. CDR3 size: 13 residues. CDR1 is GTSNPN, CDR2 SVGIG, per germline (reference sequence).

This chain links TRBV5-1 with TRBJ2-1; 7 bases agree with TRBD1. The CDR3 length is 12 residues. Per the germline V gene, CDR1 is SGHRS and CDR2 is YFSETQ. V shed 5 bases and J 7 bases; nucleotides not matched to a gene: 3. The CDR3 loop is CASSPTGNEQFF. In DNA form, the CDR3 reads TGCGCCAGCAGTCCGACAGGGAATGAGCAGTTCTTC.

The V and J genes are TRBV15 and TRBJ1-2; D possibly corresponds to TRBD1 (5 bases). This CDR3 has 15 amino acids. The V gene lost 1 base and the J gene lost 7 bases, with 16 bases spanning the gap. From germline, CDR1 is LNHNV and CDR2 YYDKDF (reference sequence). The CDR3, as DNA: TGTGCCACCAGCAGAGGAGGGGAGGGGTCGGGTGGCTACACCTTC. It specifies CATSRGGEGSGGYTF.

The genes are TRBV19 and TRBJ1-6, with D perhaps matching TRBD1 (5 bases). There are 14 residues in the CDR3. Germline V lookup: CDR1 LNHDA, CDR2 SQIVND (reference sequence). Trimming pared 9 bases from V and 14 bases from J, leaving 23 bases between. The CDR3 region has the DNA TGTGCCAGCGGGGACCGGGACTTAAATTTAGCCCTCCACTTT. The encoded protein is CASGDRDLNLALHF.

This clone occurred once. The rearrangement uses TRBV11-2 and TRBJ1-2; D ambiguous. The CDR3 runs 13 residues. Germline assignment: CDR1 SGHAT and CDR2 FQNNGV. Trimming cost V 5 bases and J 8 bases, with 15 bases left between them. CDR3 region: CASSPVSGSGYTF. CDR3 nucleotides: TGTGCCAGCAGCCCCGTATCGGGGTCGGGCTACACCTTC.

The gene calls are TRBV6-5 and TRBJ1-1, with 8 positions matching TRBD1. The junction had 8 bases not matched to a gene; V was cut back by 6 bases and J by 5 bases. Germline V gene sequence: CDR1 MNHEY, CDR2 SVGAGI. The CDR3 length is 14 residues. The CDR3: CASRLPGGLTEAFF. As DNA, the CDR3 is TGTGCCAGCAGATTACCAGGGGGCCTGACTGAAGCTTTCTTT.

DNA of the CDR3: TGTGCCAGCAGCCAAGAGTCTAGCGGGGGGTCGTGGACCGGGGAGCTGTTTTTT. Its protein is CASSQESSGGSWTGELFF. The genes are TRBV4-2 and TRBJ2-2, with 11 bases fitting TRBD2. Germline assignment: CDR1 LGHNA and CDR2 YNFKEQ. CDR3 length: 18 residues. V shed 0 bases and J 5 bases; nucleotides not matched to a gene: 8.

This chain links TRBV11-2 with TRBJ2-5, with D tentatively TRBD2 (6 bases). CDR3 size: 14 residues. V was trimmed by 0 bases and J by 5 bases, leaving 10 bases between them. The germline V gene has CDR1 SGHAT and CDR2 FQNNGV. CDR3 DNA: TGTGCCAGCAGCTTAGATCATGGGGGGGAGACCCAGTACTTC. It is translated as CASSLDHGGETQYF.